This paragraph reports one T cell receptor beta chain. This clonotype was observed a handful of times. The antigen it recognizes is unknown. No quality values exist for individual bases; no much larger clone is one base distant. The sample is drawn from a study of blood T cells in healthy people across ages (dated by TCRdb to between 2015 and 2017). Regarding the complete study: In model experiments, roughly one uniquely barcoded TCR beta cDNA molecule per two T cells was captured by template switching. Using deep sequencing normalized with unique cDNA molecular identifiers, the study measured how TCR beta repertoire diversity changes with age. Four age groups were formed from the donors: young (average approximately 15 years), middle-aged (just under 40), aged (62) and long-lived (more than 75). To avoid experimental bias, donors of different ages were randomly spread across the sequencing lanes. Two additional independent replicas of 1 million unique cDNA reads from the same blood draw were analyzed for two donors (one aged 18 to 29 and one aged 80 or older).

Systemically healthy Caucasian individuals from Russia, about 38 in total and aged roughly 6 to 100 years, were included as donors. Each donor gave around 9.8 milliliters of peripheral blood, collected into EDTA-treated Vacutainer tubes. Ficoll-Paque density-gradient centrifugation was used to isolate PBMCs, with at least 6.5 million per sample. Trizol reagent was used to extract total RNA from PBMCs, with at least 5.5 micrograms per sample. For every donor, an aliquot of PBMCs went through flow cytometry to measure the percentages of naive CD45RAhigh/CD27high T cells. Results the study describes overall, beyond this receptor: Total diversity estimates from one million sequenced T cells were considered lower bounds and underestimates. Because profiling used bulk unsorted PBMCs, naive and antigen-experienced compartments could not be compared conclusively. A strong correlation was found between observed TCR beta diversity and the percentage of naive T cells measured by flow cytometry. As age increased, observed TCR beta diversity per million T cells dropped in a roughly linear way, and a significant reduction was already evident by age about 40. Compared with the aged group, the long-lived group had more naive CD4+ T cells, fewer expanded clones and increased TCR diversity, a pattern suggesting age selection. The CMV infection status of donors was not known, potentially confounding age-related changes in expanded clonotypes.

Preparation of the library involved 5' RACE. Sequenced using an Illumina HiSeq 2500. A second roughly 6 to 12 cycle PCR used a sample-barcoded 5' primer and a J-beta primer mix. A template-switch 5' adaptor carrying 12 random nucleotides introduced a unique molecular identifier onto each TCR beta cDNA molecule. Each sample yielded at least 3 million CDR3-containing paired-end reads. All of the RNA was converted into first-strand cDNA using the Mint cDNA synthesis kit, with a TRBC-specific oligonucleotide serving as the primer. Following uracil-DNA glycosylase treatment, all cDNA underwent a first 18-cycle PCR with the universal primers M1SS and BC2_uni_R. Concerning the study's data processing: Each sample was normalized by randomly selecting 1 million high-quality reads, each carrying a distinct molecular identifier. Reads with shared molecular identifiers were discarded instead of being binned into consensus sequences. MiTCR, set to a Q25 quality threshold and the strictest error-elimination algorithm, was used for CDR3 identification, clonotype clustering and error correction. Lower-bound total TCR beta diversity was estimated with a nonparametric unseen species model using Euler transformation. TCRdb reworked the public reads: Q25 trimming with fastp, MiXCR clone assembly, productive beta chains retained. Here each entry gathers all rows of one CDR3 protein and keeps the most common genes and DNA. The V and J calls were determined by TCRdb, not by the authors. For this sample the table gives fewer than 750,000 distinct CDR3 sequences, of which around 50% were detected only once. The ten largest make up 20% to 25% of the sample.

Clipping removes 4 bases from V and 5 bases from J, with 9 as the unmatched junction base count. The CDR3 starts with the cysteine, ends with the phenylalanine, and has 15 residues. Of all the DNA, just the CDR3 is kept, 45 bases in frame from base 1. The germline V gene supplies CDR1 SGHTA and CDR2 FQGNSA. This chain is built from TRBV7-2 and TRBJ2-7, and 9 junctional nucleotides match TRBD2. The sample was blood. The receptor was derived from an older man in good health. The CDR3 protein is CASSSQAGGIDEQYF. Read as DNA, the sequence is TGTGCCAGCAGCTCCCAGGCGGGAGGGATCGACGAGCAGTACTTC.